A selection of T cell receptor beta chains follows, all from one sample in a study of T cells in Graves' hyperthyroidism and ophthalmopathy. TCRdb processed the multiplex PCR reads anew with MiXCR; each CDR3 protein has one entry. Of under 650,000 distinct CDR3 sequences in the sample, about 17% were seen once. Sequencing input: blood. The receptors shown here come from a woman aged 25-40 years with Graves' hyperthyroidism. CDR3s include the opening cysteine and the closing phenylalanine or tryptophan. The order of the fields is D gene, V gene, CDR3 protein. D genes are given only for firm matches.

NA TRBV30 CAWRAGATEAFF
NA TRBV24-1 CATSQSSYNEQFF
NA TRBV19 CASSIRTEKTNYGYTF
NA TRBV19 CASSIDQETQYF
NA TRBV5-1 CASSLDGLNTEAFF
NA TRBV27 CASRFGLTNEQFF
NA TRBV30 CACHYWGRPRETQYF
TRBD1 TRBV13 CASSLVGQGSHEQYF
TRBD2 TRBV5-4 CASSGTSGIQYF
TRBD2 TRBV9 CASSHPLAGGRGSVETQYF
NA TRBV9 CASSVEAASTDTQYF
TRBD1 TRBV12-3/TRBV12-4 CASSSPRQGNIETQYF
TRBD1 TRBV19 CASSIRQGGTEAFF
TRBD1 TRBV6-9 CASSYHGNRDSEAFF
NA TRBV5-6 CASSDRQVDSGANVLTF
NA TRBV9 CASSVAGWGSTGELFF
NA TRBV12-3/TRBV12-4 CASSFQLIDTQYF
TRBD2 TRBV10-3 CAIRGEGRETQYF
NA TRBV29-1 CSVDVGGTGELFF
NA TRBV6-1 CASSPPGTRGKADTQYF
NA TRBV24-1 CATRGGSNQPQHF
TRBD1 TRBV27 CASNPTGVGYGYTF
NA TRBV20-1 CSARGFNHGTEGRGGSYEQYF
NA TRBV20-1 CSAPTGAYGYTF
NA TRBV5-8 CASSLAGIFAGELFF
NA TRBV28 CASKGWVQGLGYTF
NA TRBV6-1 CASRIGIGTGELFF
TRBD1 TRBV6-2/TRBV6-3 CASHLTGNNEQFF
NA TRBV7-8 CASSPSLEPQHF
NA TRBV7-9 CASSPSEGPYNEQFF
NA TRBV19 CASSIQGQNYGYTF
NA TRBV7-2 CASSSQTKAQYF
NA TRBV27 CASSFQGGGLDQPQHF
NA TRBV20-1 CSARDLRRGEIRSYNEQFF
NA TRBV20-1 CSARITESGAGQPQHF
TRBD2 TRBV12-3/TRBV12-4 CASSLSGTSGIKGRNEQFF
NA TRBV6-5 CASSYGRSAFF
NA TRBV11-2 CAGSLGGYEQYF
NA TRBV30 CAWSQPPGPLGNQPQHF